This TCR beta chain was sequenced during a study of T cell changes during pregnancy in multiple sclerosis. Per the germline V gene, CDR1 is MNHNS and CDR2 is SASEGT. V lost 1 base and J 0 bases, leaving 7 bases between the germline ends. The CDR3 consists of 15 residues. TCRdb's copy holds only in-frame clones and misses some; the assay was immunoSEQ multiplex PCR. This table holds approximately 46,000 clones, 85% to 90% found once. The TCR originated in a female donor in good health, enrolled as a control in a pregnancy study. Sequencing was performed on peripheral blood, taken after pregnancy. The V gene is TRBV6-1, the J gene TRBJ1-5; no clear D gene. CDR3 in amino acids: CASSEGGYSNQPQHF. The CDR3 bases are TGTGCCAGCAGTGAAGGAGGTTATAGCAATCAGCCCCAGCATTTT.